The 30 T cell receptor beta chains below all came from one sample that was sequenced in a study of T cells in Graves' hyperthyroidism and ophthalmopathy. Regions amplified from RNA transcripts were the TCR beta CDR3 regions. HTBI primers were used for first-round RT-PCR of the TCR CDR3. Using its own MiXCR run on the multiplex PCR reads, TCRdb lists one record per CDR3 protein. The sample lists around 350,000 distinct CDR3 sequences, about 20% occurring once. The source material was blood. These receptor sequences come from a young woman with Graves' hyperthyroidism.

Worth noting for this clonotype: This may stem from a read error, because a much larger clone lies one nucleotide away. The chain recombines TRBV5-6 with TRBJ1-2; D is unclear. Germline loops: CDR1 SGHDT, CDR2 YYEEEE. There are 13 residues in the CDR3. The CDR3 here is CASSLDGFYGFTF. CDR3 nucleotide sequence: TGTGCCAGCAGTCTCGACGGGTTCTATGGCTTCACCTTC.

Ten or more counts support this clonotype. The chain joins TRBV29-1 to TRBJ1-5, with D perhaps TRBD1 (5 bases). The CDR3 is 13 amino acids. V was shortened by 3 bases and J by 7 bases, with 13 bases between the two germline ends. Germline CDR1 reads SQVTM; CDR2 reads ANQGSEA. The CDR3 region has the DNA TGCAGCGTTGAGGTCGGGGCAGGGCAGCCCCAGCATTTT. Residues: CSVEVGAGQPQHF.

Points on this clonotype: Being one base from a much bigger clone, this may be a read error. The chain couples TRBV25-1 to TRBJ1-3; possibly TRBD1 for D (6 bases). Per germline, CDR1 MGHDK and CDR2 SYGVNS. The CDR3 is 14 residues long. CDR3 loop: CASCEEGVGNTIYF. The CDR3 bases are TGTGCCAGCTGTGAAGAGGGGGTTGGAAACACCATATATTTT.

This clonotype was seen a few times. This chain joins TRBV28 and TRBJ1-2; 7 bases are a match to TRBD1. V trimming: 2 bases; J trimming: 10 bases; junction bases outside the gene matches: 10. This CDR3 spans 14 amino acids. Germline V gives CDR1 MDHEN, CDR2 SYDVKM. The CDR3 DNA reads TGTGCCAGCAGTTTAGTAGGGCGACAGGGCAACTACACCTTC. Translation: CASSLVGRQGNYTF.

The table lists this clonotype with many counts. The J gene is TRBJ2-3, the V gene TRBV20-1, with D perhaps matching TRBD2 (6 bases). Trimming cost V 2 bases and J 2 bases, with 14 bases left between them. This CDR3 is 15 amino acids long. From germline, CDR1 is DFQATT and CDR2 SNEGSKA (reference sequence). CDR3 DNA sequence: TGCAGTGCTAGACCCGGGACTCGACTCACAGATACGCAGTATTTT. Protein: CSARPGTRLTDTQYF.

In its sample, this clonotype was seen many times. CDR3 bases: TGTGCCATCAGTGATTTGTTGAAGTTTTGGGGCTACACCTTC. This sequence encodes CAISDLLKFWGYTF. The V call is TRBV10-3, the J call TRBJ1-2, with D uncertain. The CDR3 is 14 amino acids. Looked up from germline, CDR1 is ENHRY and CDR2 is SYGVKD. The V and J ends lost 3 bases and 8 bases respectively, with 16 bases between them.

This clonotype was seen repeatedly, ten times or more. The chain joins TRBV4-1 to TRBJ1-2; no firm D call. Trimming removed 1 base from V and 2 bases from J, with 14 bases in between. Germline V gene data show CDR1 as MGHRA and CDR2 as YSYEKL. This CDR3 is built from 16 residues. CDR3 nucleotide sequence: TGCGCCAGCAGCCAAGTATTGGGCCGGATCAACTATGGCTACACCTTC. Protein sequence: CASSQVLGRINYGYTF.

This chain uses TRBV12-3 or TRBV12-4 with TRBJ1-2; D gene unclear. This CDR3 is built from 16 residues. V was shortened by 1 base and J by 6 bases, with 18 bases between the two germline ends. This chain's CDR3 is CASSLGAESSRHGYTF. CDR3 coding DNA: TGTGCCAGCAGTTTAGGCGCGGAATCCTCACGTCATGGCTACACCTTC.

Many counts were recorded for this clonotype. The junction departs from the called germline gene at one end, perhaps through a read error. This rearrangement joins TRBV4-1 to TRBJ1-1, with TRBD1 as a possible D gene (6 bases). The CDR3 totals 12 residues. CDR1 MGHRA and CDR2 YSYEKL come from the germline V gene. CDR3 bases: TGCGCCAGCAGTCAAGGACAGACTGAAGCTTTCTTT. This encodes CASSQGQTEAFF.

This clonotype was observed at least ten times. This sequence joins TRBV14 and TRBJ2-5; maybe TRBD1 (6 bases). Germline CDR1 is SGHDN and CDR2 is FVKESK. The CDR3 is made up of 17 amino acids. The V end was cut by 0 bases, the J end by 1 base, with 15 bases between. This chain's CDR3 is CASSQEEDSTSQETQYF. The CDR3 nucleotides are TGTGCCAGCAGCCAAGAGGAGGACAGCACCTCCCAAGAGACCCAGTACTTC.

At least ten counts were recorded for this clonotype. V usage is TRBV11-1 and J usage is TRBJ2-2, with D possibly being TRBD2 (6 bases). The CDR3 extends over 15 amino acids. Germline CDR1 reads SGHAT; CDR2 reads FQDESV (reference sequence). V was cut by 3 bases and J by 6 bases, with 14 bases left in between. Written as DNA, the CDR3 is TGTGCCAGCAGCTTGGGGGGTCTCAAGGCCGGGGAGCTGTTTTTT. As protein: CASSLGGLKAGELFF. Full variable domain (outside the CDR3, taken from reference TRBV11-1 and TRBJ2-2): EAEVAQSPRYKITEKSQAVAFWCDPISGHATLYWYRQILGQGPELLVQFQDESVVDDSQLPKDRFSAERLKGVDSTLKIQPAELGDSAMYLCASSLGGLKAGELFFGEGSRLTVL.

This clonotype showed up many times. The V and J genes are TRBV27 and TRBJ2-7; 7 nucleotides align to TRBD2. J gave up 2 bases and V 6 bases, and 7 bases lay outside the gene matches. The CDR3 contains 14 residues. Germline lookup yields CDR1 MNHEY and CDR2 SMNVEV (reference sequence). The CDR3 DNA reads TGTGCCAGCAGCCAAGCGGGGAGGGCCTACGAGCAGTACTTC. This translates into CASSQAGRAYEQYF.

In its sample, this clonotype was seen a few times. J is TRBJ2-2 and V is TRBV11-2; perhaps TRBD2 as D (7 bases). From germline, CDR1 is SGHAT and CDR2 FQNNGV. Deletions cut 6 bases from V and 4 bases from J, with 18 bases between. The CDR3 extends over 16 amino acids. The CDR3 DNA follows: TGTGCCAGCAGTAAAGAGGGGGGGGCCCGCACCGGGGAGCTGTTTTTT. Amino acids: CASSKEGGARTGELFF.

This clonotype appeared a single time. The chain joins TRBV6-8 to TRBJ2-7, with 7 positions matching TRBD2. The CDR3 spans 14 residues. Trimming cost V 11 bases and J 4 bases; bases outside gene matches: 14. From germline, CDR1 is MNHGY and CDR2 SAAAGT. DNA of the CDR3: TGTGCCGGCCAACTAGCGACCTCCTCGTACGAGCAGTACTTC. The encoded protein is CAGQLATSSYEQYF.

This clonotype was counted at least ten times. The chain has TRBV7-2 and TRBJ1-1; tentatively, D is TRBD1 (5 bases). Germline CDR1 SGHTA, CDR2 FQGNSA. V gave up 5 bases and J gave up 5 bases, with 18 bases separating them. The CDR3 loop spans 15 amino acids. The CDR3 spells CASSHRPLGETEAFF. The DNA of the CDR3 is TGTGCCAGCAGCCACAGACCGCTGGGGGAGACTGAAGCTTTCTTT.

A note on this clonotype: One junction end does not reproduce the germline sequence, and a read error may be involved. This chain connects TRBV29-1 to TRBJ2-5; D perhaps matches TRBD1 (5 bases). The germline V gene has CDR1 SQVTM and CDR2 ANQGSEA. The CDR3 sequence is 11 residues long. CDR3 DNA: TGCAGCATTGAAAGGGGTGAGACCCAGTACTTC. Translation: CSIERGETQYF.

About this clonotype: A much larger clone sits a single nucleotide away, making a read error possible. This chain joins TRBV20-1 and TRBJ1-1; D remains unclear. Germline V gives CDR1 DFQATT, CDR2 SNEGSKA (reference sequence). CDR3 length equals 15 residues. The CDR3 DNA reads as TGCAGTGCTAGTATTAGGGCCCTGTCGAACACTGAAGCTGTCTTT. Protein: CSASIRALSNTEAVF.

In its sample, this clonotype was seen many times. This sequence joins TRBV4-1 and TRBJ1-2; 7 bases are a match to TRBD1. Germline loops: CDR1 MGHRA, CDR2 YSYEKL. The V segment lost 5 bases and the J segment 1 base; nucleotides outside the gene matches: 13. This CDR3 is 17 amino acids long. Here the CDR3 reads CASSFSIQGQINYGYTF. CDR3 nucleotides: TGCGCCAGCAGCTTTTCCATACAGGGACAGATTAACTATGGCTACACCTTC.

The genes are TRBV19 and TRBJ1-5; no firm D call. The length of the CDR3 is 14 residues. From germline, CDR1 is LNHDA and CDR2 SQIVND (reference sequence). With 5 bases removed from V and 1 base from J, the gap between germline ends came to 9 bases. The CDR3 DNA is TGTGCCAGTAGTGCTCGACTCAGCAATCAGCCCCAGCATTTT. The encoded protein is CASSARLSNQPQHF.

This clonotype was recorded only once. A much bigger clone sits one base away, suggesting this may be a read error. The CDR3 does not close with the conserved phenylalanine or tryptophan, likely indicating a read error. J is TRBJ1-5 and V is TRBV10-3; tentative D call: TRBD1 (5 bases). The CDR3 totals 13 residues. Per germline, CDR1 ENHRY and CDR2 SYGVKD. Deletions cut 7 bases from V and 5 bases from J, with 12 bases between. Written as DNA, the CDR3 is TGTGCCATCACGGGGGACCTCGATCAGCCCCAGCATGTT. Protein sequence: CAITGDLDQPQHV.

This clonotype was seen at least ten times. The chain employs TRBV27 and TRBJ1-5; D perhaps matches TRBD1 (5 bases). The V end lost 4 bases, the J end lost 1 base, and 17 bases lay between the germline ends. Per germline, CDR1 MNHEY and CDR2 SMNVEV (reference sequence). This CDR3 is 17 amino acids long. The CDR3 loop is CASSSGLIGTSNQPQHF. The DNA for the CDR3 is TGTGCCAGCAGTTCTGGCCTTATTGGGACCAGCAATCAGCCCCAGCATTTT.

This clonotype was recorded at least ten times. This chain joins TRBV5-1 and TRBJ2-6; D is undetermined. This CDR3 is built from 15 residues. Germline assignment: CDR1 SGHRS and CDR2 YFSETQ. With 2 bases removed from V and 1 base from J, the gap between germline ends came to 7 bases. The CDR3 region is CASSFQASGANVLTF. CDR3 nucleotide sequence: TGCGCCAGCAGCTTTCAGGCTTCTGGGGCCAACGTCCTGACTTTC.

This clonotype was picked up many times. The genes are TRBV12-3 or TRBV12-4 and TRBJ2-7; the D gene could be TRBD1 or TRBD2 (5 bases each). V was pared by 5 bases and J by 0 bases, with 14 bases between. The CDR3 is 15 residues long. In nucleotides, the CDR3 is TGTGCCAGCAGTCCCCCCGGGACGGGCTCCTACGAGCAGTACTTC. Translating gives CASSPPGTGSYEQYF.

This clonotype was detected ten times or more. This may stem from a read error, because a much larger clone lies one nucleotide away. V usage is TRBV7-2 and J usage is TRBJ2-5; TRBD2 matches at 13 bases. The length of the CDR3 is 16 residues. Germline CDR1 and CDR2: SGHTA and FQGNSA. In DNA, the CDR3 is TGTGTCAGCAGCTTGGGACTAGCGGGGACCGAAGAGACCCAGTACTTC. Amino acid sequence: CVSSLGLAGTEETQYF.

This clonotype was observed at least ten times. The CDR3 region has the DNA TGTGCCAGCAGCCGGACAGGGTCCAATCAGCCCCAGCATTTT. Translation: CASSRTGSNQPQHF. This rearrangement joins TRBV12-3 or TRBV12-4 to TRBJ1-5, with 8 bases aligning to TRBD1. V lost 6 bases and J lost 3; bases outside the gene matches: 4. The CDR3 runs 14 residues.

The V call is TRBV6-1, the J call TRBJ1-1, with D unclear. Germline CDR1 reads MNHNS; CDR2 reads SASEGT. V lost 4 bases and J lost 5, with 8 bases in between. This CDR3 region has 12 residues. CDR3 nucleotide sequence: TGTGCCAGCAGTGTGGTGGGAACTGAAGCTTTCTTT. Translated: CASSVVGTEAFF.

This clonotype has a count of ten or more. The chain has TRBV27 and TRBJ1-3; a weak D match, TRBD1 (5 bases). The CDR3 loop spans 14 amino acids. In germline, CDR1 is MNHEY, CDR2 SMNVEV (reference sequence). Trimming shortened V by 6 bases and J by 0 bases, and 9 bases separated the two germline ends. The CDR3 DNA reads TGTGCCAGCAGAATCGACAGCTCTGGAAACACCATATATTTT. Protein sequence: CASRIDSSGNTIYF.

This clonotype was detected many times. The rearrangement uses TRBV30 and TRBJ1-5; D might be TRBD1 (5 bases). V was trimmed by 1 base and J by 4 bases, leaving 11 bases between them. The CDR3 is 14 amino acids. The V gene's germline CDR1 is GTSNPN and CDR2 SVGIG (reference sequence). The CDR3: CAWSGGQRNQPQHF. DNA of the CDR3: TGTGCCTGGAGTGGGGGCCAGAGGAATCAGCCCCAGCATTTT.

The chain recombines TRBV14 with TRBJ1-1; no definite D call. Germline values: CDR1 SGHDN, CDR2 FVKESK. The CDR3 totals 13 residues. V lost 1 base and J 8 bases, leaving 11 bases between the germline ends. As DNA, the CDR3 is TGTGCCAGCAGCCAAGCTTTCTATATCGAAGCTTTCTTT. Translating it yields CASSQAFYIEAFF.

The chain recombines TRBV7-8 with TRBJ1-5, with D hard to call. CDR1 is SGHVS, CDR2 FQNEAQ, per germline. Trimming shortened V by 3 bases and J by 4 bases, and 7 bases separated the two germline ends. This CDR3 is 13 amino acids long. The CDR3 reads CASSFDFNQPQHF. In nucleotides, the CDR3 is TGTGCCAGCAGCTTTGACTTTAATCAGCCCCAGCATTTT.